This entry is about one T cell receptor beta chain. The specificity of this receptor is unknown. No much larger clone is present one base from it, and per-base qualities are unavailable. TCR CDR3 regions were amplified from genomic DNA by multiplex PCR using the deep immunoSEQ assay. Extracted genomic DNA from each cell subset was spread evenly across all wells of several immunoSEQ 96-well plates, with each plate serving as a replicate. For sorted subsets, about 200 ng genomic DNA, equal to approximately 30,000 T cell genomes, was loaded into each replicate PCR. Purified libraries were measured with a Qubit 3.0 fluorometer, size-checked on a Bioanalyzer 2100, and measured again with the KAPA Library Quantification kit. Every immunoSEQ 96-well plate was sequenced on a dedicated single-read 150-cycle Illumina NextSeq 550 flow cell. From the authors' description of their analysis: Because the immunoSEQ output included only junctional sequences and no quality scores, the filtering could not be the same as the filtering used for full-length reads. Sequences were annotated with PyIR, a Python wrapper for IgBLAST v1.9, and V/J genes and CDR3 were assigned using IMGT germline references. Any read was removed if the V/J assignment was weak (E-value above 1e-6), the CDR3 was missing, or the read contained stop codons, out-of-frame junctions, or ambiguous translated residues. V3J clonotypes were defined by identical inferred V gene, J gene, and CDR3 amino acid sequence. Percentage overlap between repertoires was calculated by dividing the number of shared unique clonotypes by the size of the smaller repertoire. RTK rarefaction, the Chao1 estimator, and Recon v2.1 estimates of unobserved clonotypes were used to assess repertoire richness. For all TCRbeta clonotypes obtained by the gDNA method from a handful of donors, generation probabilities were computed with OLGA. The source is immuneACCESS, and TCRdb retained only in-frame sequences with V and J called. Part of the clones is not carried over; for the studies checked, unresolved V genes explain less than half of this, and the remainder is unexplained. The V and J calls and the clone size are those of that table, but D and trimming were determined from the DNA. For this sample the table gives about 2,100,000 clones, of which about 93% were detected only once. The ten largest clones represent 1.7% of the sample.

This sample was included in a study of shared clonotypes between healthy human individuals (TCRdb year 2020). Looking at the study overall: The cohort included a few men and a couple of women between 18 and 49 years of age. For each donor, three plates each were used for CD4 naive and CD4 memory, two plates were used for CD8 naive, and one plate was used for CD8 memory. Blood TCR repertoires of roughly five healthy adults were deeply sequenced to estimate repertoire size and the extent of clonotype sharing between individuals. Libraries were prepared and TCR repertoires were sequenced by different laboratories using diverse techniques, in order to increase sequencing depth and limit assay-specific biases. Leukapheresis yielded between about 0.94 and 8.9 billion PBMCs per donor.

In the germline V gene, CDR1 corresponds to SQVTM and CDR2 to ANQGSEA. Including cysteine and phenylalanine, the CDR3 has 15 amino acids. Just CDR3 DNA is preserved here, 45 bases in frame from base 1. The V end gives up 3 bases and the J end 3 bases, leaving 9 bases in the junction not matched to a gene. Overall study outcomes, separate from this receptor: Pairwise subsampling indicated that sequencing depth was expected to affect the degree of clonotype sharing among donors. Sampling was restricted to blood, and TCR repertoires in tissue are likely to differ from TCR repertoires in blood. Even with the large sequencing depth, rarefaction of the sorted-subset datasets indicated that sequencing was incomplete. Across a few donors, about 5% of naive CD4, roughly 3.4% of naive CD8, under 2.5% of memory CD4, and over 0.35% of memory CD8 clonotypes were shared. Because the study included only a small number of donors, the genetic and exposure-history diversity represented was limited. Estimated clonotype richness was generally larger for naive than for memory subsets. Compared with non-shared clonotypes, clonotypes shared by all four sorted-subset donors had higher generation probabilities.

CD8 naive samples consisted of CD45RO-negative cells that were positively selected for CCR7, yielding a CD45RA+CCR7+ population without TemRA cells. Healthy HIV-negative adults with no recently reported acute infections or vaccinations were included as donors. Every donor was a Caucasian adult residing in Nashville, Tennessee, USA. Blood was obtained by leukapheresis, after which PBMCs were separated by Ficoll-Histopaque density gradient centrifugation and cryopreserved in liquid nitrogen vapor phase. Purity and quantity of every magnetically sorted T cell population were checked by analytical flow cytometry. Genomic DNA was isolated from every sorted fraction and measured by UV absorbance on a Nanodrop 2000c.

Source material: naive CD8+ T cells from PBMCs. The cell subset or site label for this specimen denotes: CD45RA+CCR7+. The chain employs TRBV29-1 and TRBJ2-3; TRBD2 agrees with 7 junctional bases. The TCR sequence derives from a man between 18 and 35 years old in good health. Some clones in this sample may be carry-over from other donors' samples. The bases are TGCAGCGTTGATAGGGCGGGAGAAGCGACAGATACGCAGTATTTT. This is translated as CSVDRAGEATDTQYF.